This T cell receptor (beta chain) came from a study of shared clonotypes between healthy human individuals (TCRdb year 2020). As for the study more broadly: The cohort comprised two women and three men aged 18 to 49 years. For each donor, three plates each were used for CD4 naive and CD4 memory, two plates were used for CD8 naive, and one plate was used for CD8 memory. Leukapheresis yielded between about 0.94 and 8.9 billion PBMCs per donor. To estimate repertoire size and how much clonotype sharing occurs between individuals, the study deeply sequenced the blood TCR repertoires of five healthy adults. Different laboratories and diverse techniques were used to prepare libraries and sequence TCR repertoires, to increase sequencing depth and limit assay-specific biases. Overall study results and their limits: Clonotypes shared by all four sorted-subset donors showed higher generation probabilities than non-shared clonotypes. Pairwise subsampling indicated that sequencing depth was expected to affect the degree of clonotype sharing among donors. The small number of donors limited the genetic and exposure-history diversity represented. Naive subsets generally had larger estimated clonotype richness than memory subsets. About 5% of naive CD4, around 3.6% of naive CD8, approximately 2.2% of memory CD4, and around 0.4% of memory CD8 clonotypes were shared across a few donors. Sampling was restricted to blood, and TCR repertoires in tissues likely differ from the TCR repertoires found in blood. Even with the large sequencing depth, rarefaction of the sorted-subset datasets indicated that sequencing was incomplete.

The donors were healthy, HIV-negative adults who had no recently reported acute infections or vaccinations. Only Caucasian adults living in Nashville, Tennessee, USA were represented among the donors. CD4+ T cells were enriched by magnetic negative selection, after which naive cells were positively selected on CD45RA and the negative fraction was taken as the memory subset. Blood was obtained by leukapheresis, after which PBMCs were separated by Ficoll-Histopaque density gradient centrifugation and cryopreserved in liquid nitrogen vapor phase. Analytical flow cytometry was used to check the purity and quantity of every magnetically sorted T cell population. Genomic DNA was isolated from each sorted fraction and quantified by UV absorbance on a Nanodrop 2000c. Trimming at the junction amounts to 2 bases on V and 5 bases on J, and the germline ends lie 7 bases apart. The germline V gene (reference sequence) specifies SEHNR as CDR1 and FQNEAQ as CDR2. The CDR3 starts with the cysteine, ends with the phenylalanine, and has 13 residues. Of the read, only the CDR3 DNA is kept; its 39 bases are in frame from base 1.

For this clone: Its antigen target is currently unknown. One base away there is no much larger clone; base qualities are not given.

Using the deep immunoSEQ assay, multiplex PCR amplified TCR CDR3 regions from genomic DNA. Extracted genomic DNA from each cell subset was spread evenly across all wells of several immunoSEQ 96-well plates, with each plate serving as a replicate. For sorted subsets, approximately 210 ng genomic DNA, equal to tens of thousands of T cell genomes, was loaded into each replicate PCR. The purified libraries were quantified using a Qubit 3.0 fluorometer, sized with a Bioanalyzer 2100, and then quantified again using the KAPA Library Quantification kit. Each immunoSEQ 96-well plate was sequenced on its own single-read 150-cycle Illumina NextSeq 550 flow cell. Turning to the authors' computational methods: The immunoSEQ output contained only junctional sequences without quality scores, so filtering could not match that applied to full-length reads. Sequences were annotated with PyIR, a Python wrapper for IgBLAST v1.9, using IMGT germline references to assign V/J genes and CDR3. Reads were removed for weak V/J assignments (E-value above 1e-6), missing CDR3, stop codons, out-of-frame junctions, or ambiguous translated residues. A V3J clonotype was defined by an identical inferred V gene, J gene, and CDR3 amino acid sequence. Percentage overlap between repertoires was computed as shared unique clonotypes divided by the size of the smaller repertoire. Repertoire richness was assessed with RTK rarefaction, the Chao1 estimator, and Recon v2.1 estimates of unobserved clonotypes. For all TCRbeta clonotypes obtained by the gDNA method from a handful of donors, generation probabilities were computed with OLGA. TCRdb limited this immuneACCESS table to in-frame rearrangements with V and J called. A share of clones is missing; checked studies link under half to unresolved V genes, and the rest is unexplained. V, J and clone size are taken as reported in that table, and D and trimming were inferred from the DNA itself. Recorded for this sample are approximately 2,000,000 clones; 92% of them occurred a single time. Of the sample, around 0.38% is held by the ten largest clones.

This TCR was recovered from a man aged 18 to 29 in good health. Some clones in this sample may be carry-over from other donors' samples. The material sequenced was naive CD4+ T cells from PBMCs. The cell subset or site label of this sample denotes: CD45RA+ positively selected. The sequence is built from TRBV7-9 and TRBJ1-5, with no confident D gene call. The DNA reads as follows: TGTGCCAGCAGCTTAACGGCCGATCAGCCCCAGCATTTT. The translation is CASSLTADQPQHF.